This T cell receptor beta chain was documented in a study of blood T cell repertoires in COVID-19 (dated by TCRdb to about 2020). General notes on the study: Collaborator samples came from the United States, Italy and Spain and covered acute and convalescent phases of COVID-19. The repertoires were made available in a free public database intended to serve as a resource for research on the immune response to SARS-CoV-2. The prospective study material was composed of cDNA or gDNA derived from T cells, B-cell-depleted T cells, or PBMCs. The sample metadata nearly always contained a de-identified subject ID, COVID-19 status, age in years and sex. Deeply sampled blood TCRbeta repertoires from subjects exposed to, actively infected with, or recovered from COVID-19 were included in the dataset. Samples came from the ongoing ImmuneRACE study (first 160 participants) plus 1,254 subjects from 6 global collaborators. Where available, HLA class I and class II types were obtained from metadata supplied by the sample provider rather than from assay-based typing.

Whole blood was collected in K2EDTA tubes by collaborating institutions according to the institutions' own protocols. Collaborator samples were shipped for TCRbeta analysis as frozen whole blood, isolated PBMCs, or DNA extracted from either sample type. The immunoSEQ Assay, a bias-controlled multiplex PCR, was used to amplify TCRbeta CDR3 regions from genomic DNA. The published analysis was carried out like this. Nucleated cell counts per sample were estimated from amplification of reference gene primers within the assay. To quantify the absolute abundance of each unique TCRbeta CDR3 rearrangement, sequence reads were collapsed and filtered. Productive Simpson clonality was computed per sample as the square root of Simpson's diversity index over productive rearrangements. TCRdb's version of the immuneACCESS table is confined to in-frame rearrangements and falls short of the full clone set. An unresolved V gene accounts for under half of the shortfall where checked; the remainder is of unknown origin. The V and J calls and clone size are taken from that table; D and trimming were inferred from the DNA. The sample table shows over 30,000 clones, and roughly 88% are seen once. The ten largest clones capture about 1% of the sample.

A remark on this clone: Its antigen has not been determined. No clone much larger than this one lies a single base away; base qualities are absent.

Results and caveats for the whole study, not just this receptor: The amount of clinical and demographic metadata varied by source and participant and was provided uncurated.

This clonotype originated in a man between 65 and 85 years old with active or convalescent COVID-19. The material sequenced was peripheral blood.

The CDR3 protein sequence reads: CASSFPTGVNGNQPQHF. The DNA is as follows: TGCGCCAGCAGCTTCCCGACAGGGGTTAACGGCAATCAGCCCCAGCATTTT. The chain is assembled from TRBV5-1 and TRBJ1-5; 8 junctional bases match TRBD1. The CDR3 holds 17 amino acids from the cysteine to the phenylalanine. Kept here is only the CDR3 DNA, which spans 51 bases and is read in frame from base 1. After removal of 2 bases from V and 2 bases from J, the junction retains 9 bases not matched to a gene. In the germline V gene, CDR1 corresponds to SGHRS and CDR2 to YFSETQ.